These 20 T cell receptor beta chains originate from one sample sequenced in a study of T cell changes during pregnancy in multiple sclerosis. Measured with immunoSEQ multiplex PCR; TCRdb has only the in-frame clones, and not every one. The sample lists tens of thousands of clones, 90% occurring once. The sample consisted of CD4+ T cells from peripheral blood mononuclear cells, taken in the second trimester of pregnancy. The origin of the receptors is a female donor with multiple sclerosis, enrolled in a pregnancy study.

This sequence joins TRBV7-9 and TRBJ2-7; 7 bases are shared with TRBD1. The germline CDR1 and CDR2 sequences are SEHNR and FQNEAQ (reference sequence). The CDR3 is made up of 14 amino acids. V lost 5 bases, J lost 0 bases, and 4 bases stayed unmatched. In nucleotides, the CDR3 is TGTGCCAGCAGCCACCGGGACAGCTCCTACGAGCAGTACTTC. It yields the protein CASSHRDSSYEQYF.

This chain uses TRBV5-1 with TRBJ2-7; 8 positions match TRBD2. The CDR3 length is 15 residues. The ends lost 4 bases at V and 0 bases at J; junction bases unmatched: 6. The germline gives CDR1 SGHRS, CDR2 YFSETQ. CDR3 sequence: CASSPTSGSSYEQYF. DNA of the CDR3: TGCGCCAGCAGCCCTACAAGCGGGAGCTCCTACGAGCAGTACTTC.

The rearrangement links TRBV9 to TRBJ2-1; 8 nucleotides agree with TRBD2. Germline V CDR1 and CDR2: SGDLS, YYNGEE. V trimming: 3 bases; J trimming: 6 bases; junction bases outside the gene matches: 11. The CDR3 is 16 amino acids. CDR3 in amino acids: CASSDGTSKGGNEQFF. The CDR3 DNA reads TGTGCCAGCAGCGATGGGACTAGTAAAGGGGGCAATGAGCAGTTCTTC. Supplemented by reference TRBV9 and TRBJ2-1, the full variable domain reads DSGVTQTPKHLITATGQRVTLRCSPRSGDLSVYWYQQSLDQGLQFLIQYYNGEERAKGNILERFSAQQFPDLHSELNLSSLELGDSALYFCASSDGTSKGGNEQFFGPGTRLTVL.

This clone appeared a few times. The chain recombines TRBV29-1 with TRBJ1-1, with 8 bases fitting TRBD1. CDR1 is SQVTM and CDR2 is ANQGSEA in the germline V gene. With V trimmed by 3 bases and J by 1 base, 1 base remained unmatched. This CDR3 contains 13 residues. In DNA, the CDR3 is TGCAGCGTTGACAGGGGGCAGAACACTGAAGCTTTCTTT. Its protein is CSVDRGQNTEAFF.

The V and J genes are TRBV5-1 and TRBJ2-3; 8 positions match TRBD2. Germline V CDR1 and CDR2: SGHRS, YFSETQ. J gave up 0 bases and V 3 bases, and 9 bases lay outside the gene matches. CDR3 size: 17 residues. The CDR3 DNA reads TGCGCCAGCAGCTCCCGCCCGAGGACTAGCAGCACAGATACGCAGTATTTT. Its protein is CASSSRPRTSSTDTQYF.

This rearrangement joins TRBV28 to TRBJ1-5, with 8 nucleotides matching TRBD1. CDR3 length equals 16 residues. J gave up 6 bases and V 5 bases, and 12 bases lay outside the gene matches. Looked up from germline, CDR1 is MDHEN and CDR2 is SYDVKM. CDR3 bases: TGTGCCAGCAGTCCCCATACAGGGGGGGAAAGTCAGCCCCAGCATTTT. Translated, it gives CASSPHTGGESQPQHF.

In its sample, this clone was seen once. The J gene is TRBJ2-5, the V gene TRBV7-9, with D tentatively TRBD1 (5 bases). The CDR3 loop spans 15 amino acids. Germline V lookup: CDR1 SEHNR, CDR2 FQNEAQ (reference sequence). With 5 bases removed from V and 7 bases from J, the gap between germline ends came to 20 bases. The CDR3 reads CASSPRTPGIGTQYF. The CDR3 region has the DNA TGTGCCAGCAGCCCGAGGACACCCGGAATCGGGACCCAGTACTTC.

This rearrangement joins TRBV7-9 to TRBJ2-5; D remains ambiguous. Deletions cut 7 bases from V and 4 bases from J, with 10 bases between. In germline, CDR1 is SEHNR, CDR2 FQNEAQ (reference sequence). The CDR3 has 12 residues. CDR3: CASNPARETQYF. The CDR3 DNA is TGTGCCAGCAACCCCGCTAGAGAGACCCAGTACTTC. Full variable domain (rest looked up from reference TRBV7-9 and TRBJ2-5): DTGVSQNPRHKITKRGQNVTFRCDPISEHNRLYWYRQTLGQGPEFLTYFQNEAQLEKSRLLSDRFSAERPKGSFSTLEIQRTEQGDSAMYLCASNPARETQYFGPGTRLLVL.

J is TRBJ1-6 and V is TRBV9; TRBD1 aligns across 8 bases. Germline CDR1 SGDLS, CDR2 YYNGEE. V was pared by 4 bases and J by 7 bases, with 4 bases of the junction left unmatched. This CDR3 region has 14 residues. The CDR3 here is CASSLQGANSPLHF. DNA of the CDR3: TGTGCCAGCAGCCTTCAGGGGGCGAATTCACCCCTCCACTTT.

V is TRBV2 and J is TRBJ1-1; 8 bases fit TRBD1. The germline CDR1 and CDR2 sequences are SNHLY and FYNNEI. V was clipped by 8 bases and J by 1 base; unmatched bases: 9. The CDR3 has 15 residues. The CDR3 bases are TGTGCCAGCCGAAGACAGGGGCGGGGGAACACTGAAGCTTTCTTT. Its translation is CASRRQGRGNTEAFF.

The chain recombines TRBV15 with TRBJ1-3, with D perhaps TRBD1 (5 bases). CDR3 length: 14 amino acids. V lost 4 bases, J lost 0 bases, and 7 bases lay in between. Germline CDR1 reads LNHNV; CDR2 reads YYDKDF (reference sequence). The CDR3 nucleotides are TGTGCCACCAGCATAGACAGCTCTGGAAACACCATATATTTT. The encoded protein is CATSIDSSGNTIYF.

V usage is TRBV2 and J usage is TRBJ1-2; 9 bases agree with TRBD1. The CDR3 totals 15 residues. Germline-derived CDR1 and CDR2 are SNHLY and FYNNEI. Trimming cost V 6 bases and J 2 bases; bases outside gene matches: 7. This chain's CDR3 is CASSAVGQGNYGYTF. The CDR3 region has the DNA TGTGCCAGCAGCGCCGTGGGACAGGGCAACTATGGCTACACCTTC.

This clone has a single count. CDR3 loop: CASSQEGLAGGKQYF. The CDR3 nucleotides are TGTGCCAGCAGCCAAGAGGGGCTAGCGGGGGGCAAGCAGTACTTC. The chain links TRBV4-2 to TRBJ2-7; 11 bases are a match to TRBD2. Germline assignment: CDR1 LGHNA and CDR2 YNFKEQ. V dropped 0 bases and J dropped 8; count of bases not matched to a gene: 6. This CDR3 spans 15 amino acids.

This clone was counted a single time. The rearrangement uses TRBV2 and TRBJ1-5, with D hard to call. Trimming shortened V by 6 bases and J by 5 bases, and 8 bases separated the two germline ends. This CDR3 has 12 residues. The germline gives CDR1 SNHLY, CDR2 FYNNEI. The CDR3 is CASRVGDQPQHF. The DNA of the CDR3 is TGTGCCAGCAGGGTAGGAGATCAGCCCCAGCATTTT.

There are a few counts of this clone. Distinct nucleotide sequences in the sample also encode this CDR3. J is TRBJ1-1 and V is TRBV15; D not certain. V lost 1 base and J 6 bases, leaving 12 bases between the germline ends. The CDR3 contains 14 residues. Germline-derived CDR1 and CDR2 are LNHNV and YYDKDF (reference sequence). CDR3 sequence (DNA): TGTGCCACCAGCAGAGGTGGTCTAGACCCTGAAGCTTTCTTT. Translation gives CATSRGGLDPEAFF. The full variable domain, completed using reference TRBV15 and TRBJ1-1, is DAMVIQNPRYQVTQFGKPVTLSCSQTLNHNVMYWYQQKSSQAPKLLFHYYDKDFNNEADTPDNFQSRRPNTSFCFLDIRSPGLGDTAMYLCATSRGGLDPEAFFGQGTRLTVV.

The chain recombines TRBV4-3 with TRBJ2-7; D unresolved. Germline CDR1 and CDR2: LGHNA and YSLEER. This CDR3 has 14 residues. Trimming pared 0 bases from V and 0 bases from J, leaving 6 bases between. For the CDR3, the DNA is TGCGCCAGCAGCCAAGAAACACACTCCTACGAGCAGTACTTC. Translated: CASSQETHSYEQYF.

The CDR3 here is CATRLAGDTGELFF. CDR3 nucleotides: TGTGCCACCCGGTTGGCAGGGGACACCGGGGAGCTGTTTTTT. The V gene is TRBV10-3, the J gene TRBJ2-2, with D maybe TRBD1 (6 bases). Germline V gene lookup returns CDR1 ENHRY and CDR2 SYGVKD. The CDR3 covers 14 residues. V was trimmed by 10 bases and J by 3 bases, leaving 15 bases between them.

The CDR3 spells CASSKAYLAVNPNQPQHF. CDR3 in DNA: TGTGCCAGCAGCAAAGCGTATTTGGCAGTCAACCCCAATCAGCCCCAGCATTTT. This chain connects TRBV21-1 to TRBJ1-5; the D call in the table, TRBD1, was not verified against the DNA. TRBV21-1 is marked as a pseudogene. This CDR3 is 18 amino acids long.

The chain couples TRBV23-1 to TRBJ2-7; 11 bases are a match to TRBD1. TRBV23-1 qualifies as an ORF whose function is uncertain. Trimming removed 8 bases from V and 5 bases from J; junction bases left unmatched: 23. The CDR3 is 19 amino acids. The CDR3 sequence: CASGTTEGQGGGKDHEQYF. The DNA for the CDR3 is TGCGCCAGCGGAACTACTGAGGGACAGGGGGGCGGCAAGGACCACGAGCAGTACTTC.

The chain recombines TRBV25-1 with TRBJ2-3; 9 nucleotides agree with TRBD2. V shed 7 bases and J 2 bases; nucleotides not matched to a gene: 4. The CDR3 length is 14 residues. Per the germline V gene, CDR1 is MGHDK and CDR2 is SYGVNS. CDR3 residues: CASNLAGLTDTQYF. The CDR3 DNA is TGTGCCAGCAACCTAGCGGGGCTCACAGATACGCAGTATTTT.